A selection of T cell receptor beta chains follows, all from one sample in a study of cytomegalovirus exposure and HLA in healthy donors. Sequenced by immunoSEQ multiplex PCR; TCRdb stores in-frame clones only, minus some. The repertoire consists of 50,000 to 75,000 clones, with about 81% occurring once and the leading ten covering roughly 7.1%. The sequencing sample was made of PBMCs. All receptors come from a man under 40 in good health and CMV-seropositive. Both conserved end residues are part of each CDR3. The D gene is left open where the match is weak. Clone size is shown for a subset of rows, as once, few, many or a class of expanded clone.

V gene	clone size	D gene	J gene	CDR3 DNA	CDR3 protein
TRBV5-1	.	.	TRBJ1-1	TGCGCCAGCAGCTTTGGGGGGGAGGAACATGAAGCTTTCTTT	CASSFGGEEHEAFF
TRBV4-3	.	TRBD2	TRBJ2-7	TGCGCCAGCAGCCTCGGACTAGCGGGCCCCTACGAGCAGTACTTC	CASSLGLAGPYEQYF
TRBV4-3	few	.	TRBJ1-6	TGCGCCAGCAGCCAAGATCTGGGGGCAGCTAATTCACCCCTCCACTTT	CASSQDLGAANSPLHF
TRBV10-1	.	TRBD1	TRBJ2-7	TGCGCCAGCAGTATTAGGACAGGGGACCACGAGCAGTACTTC	CASSIRTGDHEQYF
TRBV7-2	.	TRBD1	TRBJ2-2	TGTGCCAGCAGGCGAACAGGGGGGTACACCGGGGAGCTGTTTTTT	CASRRTGGYTGELFF
TRBV9	.	TRBD1	TRBJ2-1	TGTGCCAGCAGCGTAGAGAAGGGGGCTATCTATGAGCAGTTCTTC	CASSVEKGAIYEQFF
TRBV5-1	.	.	TRBJ2-5	TGCGCCAGCAGGTCCTCTCAGACCCAGTACTTC	CASRSSQTQYF
TRBV7-8	.	.	TRBJ1-6	TGTGCCAGCAGCCCACAACAGGGTAATTCACCCCTCCACTTT	CASSPQQGNSPLHF
TRBV4-3	.	.	TRBJ2-3	TGCGCCAGCAGCCAACGGGAAAACACAGATACGCAGTATTTT	CASSQRENTDTQYF
TRBV27	.	TRBD1	TRBJ2-5	TGTGCCAGCAGTTTATCGGGGACAGGTGTACAGACCCAGTACTTC	CASSLSGTGVQTQYF
TRBV9	.	.	TRBJ1-4	TGTGCCAGCAGCATACAGGGAGCTAATGAAAAACTGTTTTTT	CASSIQGANEKLFF
TRBV6-1	.	TRBD1	TRBJ1-4	TGTGCCAGCCGAACAGGACAGGGCGGTGAAAAACTGTTTTTT	CASRTGQGGEKLFF
TRBV29-1	.	.	TRBJ2-1	TGCAGCGTTAGACAGGCCAATTCCTACAATGAGCAGTTCTTC	CSVRQANSYNEQFF
TRBV5-4	once	TRBD2	TRBJ2-1	TGTGCCAGCAGCTCGGGACTAGCGGGGGGGGCCTACAATGAGCAGTTCTTC	CASSSGLAGGAYNEQFF
TRBV11-2	.	.	TRBJ2-2	TGTGCCAGCAGACTGGTTGAGGGTCCGAACACCGGGGAGCTGTTTTTT	CASRLVEGPNTGELFF
TRBV10-3	.	TRBD2	TRBJ2-1	TGTGCCATCAGGGGAGCCCTCAATAGCGGGAGCTCCTACAATGAGCAGTTCTTC	CAIRGALNSGSSYNEQFF
TRBV27	.	.	TRBJ1-4	TGTGCCAGCAGTCCTTTGACAGTAAATAATGAAAAACTGTTTTTT	CASSPLTVNNEKLFF